A selection of T cell receptor beta chains follows, all from one sample in a study of T cells expressing NK-cell markers. TCRdb re-called the 5' RACE reads and gives one entry per CDR3 protein, without DNA. This repertoire comprises about 150,000 distinct CDR3 sequences; its ten largest clones make up roughly a fifth. Specimen: blood T cells: a sorted CD56 or NKG2C T cell subset, CD4+ or CD8+ T cells, or bulk PBMC T cells (not recorded which). These receptors were collected from a man aged 18-69 years in good health. Each CDR3 is given with its conserved first and last residue.

j_call | v_call | cdr3_aa
TRBJ2-4 | TRBV29-1 | CSVPTGGIQYF
TRBJ2-1 | TRBV7-6 | CASSPNPGQGGEQFF
TRBJ1-3 | TRBV6-5 | CASSLRSGFGNTIYF
TRBJ2-3 | TRBV3-1 | CASSPSGEITDTQYF
TRBJ1-1 | TRBV10-3 | CAIRDRGDTEAFF
TRBJ1-1 | TRBV20-1 | CSARAHNLAGFDTEAFF
TRBJ2-2 | TRBV6-1 | CASSEVGAPLDGELFF
TRBJ2-7 | TRBV5-6 | CASSLIFPSVNEQYF
TRBJ2-7 | TRBV5-1 | CASAEGGPYEQYF
TRBJ2-3 | TRBV12-3/TRBV12-4 | CASSQDSLRTDTQYF
TRBJ2-2 | TRBV19 | CASSIDVGPANTGELFF
TRBJ2-7 | TRBV20-1 | CKLGSAYEQYF
TRBJ1-2 | TRBV7-2 | CARGQGAYGYTF
TRBJ2-3 | TRBV6-4 | CASSDGRDTDTQYF
TRBJ2-3 | TRBV19 | CGTARVSTDTQYF
TRBJ2-5 | TRBV10-3 | CAISEGGPSGDQYF
TRBJ2-1 | TRBV4-1 | CASSQKTAGTEQFF
TRBJ2-4 | TRBV15 | CATSRASDRNIQYF
TRBJ2-1 | TRBV20-1 | CSARDIRTSGGFDEQFF
TRBJ1-1 | TRBV6-5 | CASSPPNTEAFF
TRBJ1-1 | TRBV11-3 | CASSLGGGSGTEAFF
TRBJ1-2 | TRBV19 | CASSMFTDYGYTF
TRBJ2-7 | TRBV6-6 | CASGFLGASEQYF
TRBJ2-5 | TRBV12-3/TRBV12-4 | CASTQGFTGTQYF
TRBJ1-1 | TRBV28 | CASGHLNTEAFF
TRBJ1-2 | TRBV12-3/TRBV12-4 | CASRQTYGYTF
TRBJ2-1 | TRBV10-3 | CAISPTWTGNKNEQFF
TRBJ2-1 | TRBV29-1 | CSSVSLSYNEQFF
TRBJ2-1 | TRBV18 | CASSPPPGTTPTYNEQFF
TRBJ2-3 | TRBV20-1 | CSARPAAAPDTQYF
TRBJ2-1 | TRBV24-1 | CATSDGTVSYNEQFF
TRBJ2-4 | TRBV7-9 | CASSLASRDQYF
TRBJ2-7 | TRBV6-1 | CASNRLAGPYEQYF
TRBJ2-5 | TRBV7-8 | CASRFLAGAGETQYF
TRBJ2-1 | TRBV7-9 | CASSLSLSDEQFF
TRBJ2-1 | TRBV7-9 | CASTQRPGRMDEQFF
TRBJ1-6 | TRBV12-3/TRBV12-4 | CASSGQGINSPLHF
TRBJ2-4 | TRBV2 | CASSDELAKNIQYF
TRBJ2-7 | TRBV2 | CASSEAGQDRGFSYEQYF
TRBJ2-3 | TRBV7-9 | CASSLATGGLGTDTQYF
TRBJ2-7 | TRBV20-1 | CSAEDWGRQGYEQYF
TRBJ1-2 | TRBV6-1 | CASSDFRADYGYTF